This T cell receptor (beta chain) comes out of a study of T cell responses to AZD1222 COVID-19 vaccine. Germline CDR1 and CDR2: SQVTM and ANQGSEA. V lost 1 base, J lost 4 bases, and 14 bases lay in between. The CDR3 consists of 15 residues. Libraries were prepared by immunoSEQ multiplex PCR; TCRdb keeps only in-frame clonotypes and omits some of them. The data contain around 84,000 clones, around 92% of them seen just once; the ten biggest clones take up around 7.1%. Study-level results: Donors skewed white British and female; clonal diversity was possibly underestimated.

This clone was observed a few times. The antigen is not known. Sequences were derived from peripheral blood, sampled on day 0 of MenACWY control vaccination. The TCR comes from an adult in good health. J is TRBJ2-1 and V is TRBV29-1, with D possibly being TRBD1 (8 bases). CDR3 amino acids: CSVEGGGQEYNEQFF. The CDR3 nucleotides read TGCAGCGTTGAAGGGGGGGGACAGGAATACAATGAGCAGTTCTTC.